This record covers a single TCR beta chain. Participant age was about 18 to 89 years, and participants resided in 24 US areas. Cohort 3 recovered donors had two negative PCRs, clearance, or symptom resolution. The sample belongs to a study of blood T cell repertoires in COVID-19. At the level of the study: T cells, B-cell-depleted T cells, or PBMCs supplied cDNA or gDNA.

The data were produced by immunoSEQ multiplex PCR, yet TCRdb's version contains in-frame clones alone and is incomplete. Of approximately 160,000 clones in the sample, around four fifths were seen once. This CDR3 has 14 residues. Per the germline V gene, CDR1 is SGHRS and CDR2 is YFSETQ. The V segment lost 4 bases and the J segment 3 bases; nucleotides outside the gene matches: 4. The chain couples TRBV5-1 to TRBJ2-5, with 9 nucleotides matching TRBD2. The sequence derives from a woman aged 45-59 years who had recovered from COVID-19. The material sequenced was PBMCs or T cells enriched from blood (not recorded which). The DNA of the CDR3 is TGCGCCAGCAGCCAACTAGCGGGTAAAGAGACCCAGTACTTC. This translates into CASSQLAGKETQYF.